This T cell receptor beta chain was recovered during a study of blood T cell repertoires in COVID-19. Methods used by the authors: Estimation of nucleated cell counts was performed using reference gene primer amplification. Generated by immunoSEQ multiplex PCR, the TCRdb table keeps only in-frame clones and is missing some. That table supplies the V and J calls and clone size; D and trimming were determined from the DNA. The repertoire holds 200,000 to 300,000 clones, roughly 80% seen once, with 6% to 8% in the top ten. The Seattle patients, enrolled during active infection, were followed longitudinally. CDR1 SGHNT and CDR2 YYREEE come from the germline V gene (reference sequence). Trimming removed 0 bases from V and 2 bases from J, with 16 bases in between. The CDR3 has 17 residues.

This chain connects TRBV5-4 to TRBJ2-3, with D possibly TRBD2 on 5 matching bases. Sequencing used peripheral blood. The receptor's source is a woman of 80 years or more with COVID-19, enrolled during active disease. In DNA form, the CDR3 reads TGTGCCAGCAGCTTGGCCCCCCGTGGCGGACTCACAGATACGCAGTATTTT. Amino acid sequence: CASSLAPRGGLTDTQYF.